These T cell receptor beta chains were read from a single sample in a study of T cell repertoires in cytomegalovirus infection. TCRdb processed the reads anew with MiXCR; each CDR3 protein has one entry. The data hold about 600,000 distinct CDR3 sequences, with approximately 24% observed a single time. Source material: CD8+ T cells from PBMCs. These receptors originate from a human donor in good health (CMV status not recorded). Some clones in this sample may be carry-over from other donors' samples. Each CDR3 is given with its conserved first and last residue. Each record gives: CDR3 length, J gene, clone size, V gene, D gene, CDR3 protein, CDR3 DNA. The D gene is left open where the match is weak. A clone size is listed for some rows: how often the clone was seen (once, few, many), or a class if it is expanded.

length: 13
J: TRBJ1-2
size: few
V: TRBV25-1
D: TRBD1
CDR3: CASSVTGDYGYTF
DNA: TGTGCCAGCAGTGTAACAGGGGACTATGGCTACACCTTC

length: 23
J: TRBJ1-1
size: few
V: TRBV11-2
D: -
CDR3: CASRGLLKVPILATNPMNTEAFF
DNA: TGTGCCAGCAGGGGGCTCCTAAAAGTTCCTATATTGGCGACAAACCCGATGAACACTGAAGCTTTCTTT

length: 14
J: TRBJ2-1
size: many
V: TRBV7-2
D: -
CDR3: CASSHVHTHNEQFF
DNA: TGTGCCAGCAGCCACGTCCACACACACAATGAGCAGTTCTTC

length: 11
J: TRBJ1-2
size: -
V: TRBV29-1
D: -
CDR3: CSVPRAYGYTF
DNA: TGCAGCGTTCCCAGGGCCTATGGCTACACCTTC

length: 16
J: TRBJ2-1
size: -
V: TRBV7-9
D: -
CDR3: CASSPRTWGFYNEQFF
DNA: TGTGCCAGCAGCCCCCGCACATGGGGATTCTACAATGAGCAGTTCTTC

length: 13
J: TRBJ2-4
size: few
V: TRBV19
D: -
CDR3: CASSDLAKNIQYF
DNA: TGTGCCAGTAGCGACCTAGCCAAAAACATTCAGTACTTC

length: 13
J: TRBJ1-2
size: few
V: TRBV7-9
D: TRBD1
CDR3: CASSVDRGPGYTF
DNA: TGTGCCAGCAGCGTCGACAGGGGGCCTGGCTACACCTTC

length: 16
J: TRBJ2-3
size: -
V: TRBV2
D: -
CDR3: CASREGGAEWTDTQYF
DNA: TGTGCCAGCAGAGAGGGGGGGGCAGAGTGGACAGATACGCAGTATTTT

length: 15
J: TRBJ2-7
size: many
V: TRBV7-6
D: TRBD2
CDR3: CASSALAGGPHEQYF
DNA: TGTGCCAGCAGCGCCCTAGCGGGGGGCCCCCACGAGCAGTACTTC

length: 16
J: TRBJ2-1
size: -
V: TRBV29-1
D: TRBD2
CDR3: CSVLGIAGVTYNEQFF
DNA: TGCAGCGTTCTCGGTATAGCGGGGGTAACCTACAATGAGCAGTTCTTC